What follows describes a single T cell receptor (beta chain). Its antigen is unknown. The data derive from a study of T cell responses to AZD1222 COVID-19 vaccine. Data came from immunoSEQ multiplex PCR; TCRdb stores just in-frame clones and leaves some out. This table has about 120,000 clones, 92% appearing once. Study results and caveats: Spike-specific TCRs gained breadth and depth after people received two AZD1222 doses. Reportedly, nearly half of unique spike TCRs recognized epitopes outside B.1.351/B.1.1.7 mutations. Among the donors, most were white British and more were female, and clonal diversity was possibly underestimated.

V lost 7 bases and J 8 bases, leaving 14 bases between the germline ends. In germline, CDR1 is LGHDT, CDR2 YNNKEL (reference sequence). The length of the CDR3 is 13 residues. The clonotype comes from an adult who received the AZD1222 COVID-19 vaccine. V and J are TRBV3-1 (or the pseudogene TRBV3-2) and TRBJ1-4; a possible D gene is TRBD1 (6 bases). Sequences were derived from peripheral blood, sampled 28 days after the second AZD1222 dose. The CDR3 nucleotides read TGTGCCAGCACCACAGGGATGAGGGAAAAACTGTTTTTT. Translated: CASTTGMREKLFF.